One and the same sample provided the 31 T cell receptor beta chains below, sequenced in a study of CD8+ T cells in alopecia areata. Extracted from the samples, RNA was reverse transcribed into cDNA to serve as the sequencing template. Sequencing was performed with immunoSEQ multiplex PCR; in TCRdb, only in-frame clones are kept and a portion is missing. The data show about 160,000 clones, 50% to 70% seen once. Described treatment: oral pan-JAK inhibitor, 5-10 mg twice daily. Specimen: CD4+ T cells sorted from blood, collected at week 4, from a patient treated with tofacitinib. These receptors all stem from a human donor with alopecia areata.

V is TRBV2 and J is TRBJ1-1; maybe TRBD1 (6 bases). V was shortened by 7 bases and J by 5 bases, with 17 bases between the two germline ends. Germline V gene data show CDR1 as SNHLY and CDR2 as FYNNEI. The CDR3 extends over 14 amino acids. CDR3 loop: CASNTQGWETEAFF. The CDR3, as DNA: TGTGCCAGCAACACACAGGGCTGGGAGACTGAAGCTTTCTTT.

The CDR3 is CAWSGQYGYTF. The CDR3 DNA follows: TGTGCCTGGTCCGGGCAGTATGGCTACACCTTC. The chain uses TRBV30 and TRBJ1-2; D is uncertain. Germline lookup yields CDR1 GTSNPN and CDR2 SVGIG (reference sequence). This CDR3 has 11 residues. With 5 bases removed from V and 5 bases from J, the gap between germline ends came to 9 bases. The full variable domain, in which reference TRBV30 and TRBJ1-2 provide the parts outside the CDR3, is SQTIHQWPATLVQPVGSPLSLECTVEGTSNPNLYWYRQAAGRGLQLLFYSVGIGQISSEVPQNLSASRPQDRQFILSSKKLLLSDSGFYLCAWSGQYGYTFGSGTRLTVV.

V usage is TRBV11-2 and J usage is TRBJ2-2; 9 bases agree with TRBD1. This CDR3 contains 14 residues. J was trimmed by 6 bases and V by 5 bases; bases with no gene match: 4. Per the germline V gene, CDR1 is SGHAT and CDR2 is FQNNGV. This CDR3 reads CASSQDRGSGELFF. The CDR3 DNA is TGTGCCAGCAGCCAGGACAGGGGTTCCGGGGAGCTGTTTTTT.

The rearrangement joins TRBV29-1 to TRBJ2-6; TRBD2 might be the D (6 bases). Germline V lookup: CDR1 SQVTM, CDR2 ANQGSEA. This CDR3 is built from 14 residues. Trimming removed 3 bases at V and 1 base at J, with 7 bases between. CDR3 nucleotide sequence: TGCAGCGTTGAGGAGGGGTCTGGGGCCAACGTCCTGACTTTC. Translating gives CSVEEGSGANVLTF.

This clone has just a few counts. This CDR3 reads CASSPDLDYEQYF. The CDR3, as DNA: TGTGCCAGCAGCCCCGACCTCGACTACGAGCAGTACTTC. V gene TRBV11-2 combines with J gene TRBJ2-7, with unresolved D. This CDR3 has 13 amino acids. The V gene lost 5 bases and the J gene lost 3 bases, with 11 bases spanning the gap. Germline V CDR1 and CDR2: SGHAT, FQNNGV.

This clone was recorded once. The chain carries TRBV6-6 and TRBJ1-5; a weak D match, TRBD1 (6 bases). The CDR3 runs 14 residues. The germline gives CDR1 MNHNY, CDR2 SVGAGI (reference sequence). The ends were cut back, 4 bases at V and 6 bases at J, with 13 bases in the middle. CDR3 coding DNA: TGTGCCAGCAGTTTGCGGGGGCCGGGTCAGCCCCAGCATTTT. Translation: CASSLRGPGQPQHF.

This clone has only one observation. The rearrangement links TRBV4-3 to TRBJ2-1; TRBD2 agrees at 13 bases. The germline CDR1 and CDR2 sequences are LGHNA and YSLEER. With 3 bases clipped from V and 5 bases from J, the junction kept 4 bases outside the gene matches. The CDR3 has 16 residues. In nucleotides, the CDR3 is TGCGCCAGCAGCCATGCAACTAGCGGGGGGGACAATGAGCAGTTCTTC. Its protein product is CASSHATSGGDNEQFF.

The rearrangement joins TRBV10-3 to TRBJ1-6, with unresolved D. V dropped 6 bases and J dropped 11 bases, with 17 bases sitting between them. Germline V gene data show CDR1 as ENHRY and CDR2 as SYGVKD. The CDR3 covers 14 residues. The DNA for the CDR3 is TGTGCCATCAGGCTCCCCGACCCCTGGGCACCCCTCCACTTT. Protein: CAIRLPDPWAPLHF.

V is TRBV5-6 and J is TRBJ2-3; D remains ambiguous. The CDR3 sequence is 17 residues long. V lost 1 base to trimming and J lost 0 bases, with 15 bases between them. Germline CDR1 reads SGHDT; CDR2 reads YYEEEE. Written as DNA, the CDR3 is TGTGCCAGCAGCTTGAATTACCGGCCCAATAGCACAGATACGCAGTATTTT. It encodes CASSLNYRPNSTDTQYF.

Only a few counts were recorded for this clone. The chain is built from TRBV21-1 and TRBJ1-2; the DNA was not used to check the table's D call, TRBD1. TRBV21-1 is a recognized pseudogene. CDR3 size: 15 residues. The CDR3, as DNA: TGTGCCAGCAGCAAAGCCCAGGACAGTCGGGATGGCTACACCTTC. Amino acids: CASSKAQDSRDGYTF.

The CDR3 DNA reads as TGCAGTGCCTTACTCGGGACTGAAGCTTTCTTT. Amino acid sequence: CSALLGTEAFF. The V and J genes are TRBV20-1 and TRBJ1-1; D is ambiguous. There are 11 residues in the CDR3. V shed 6 bases and J shed 5 bases, with 10 bases lying between them. Germline V gene lookup returns CDR1 DFQATT and CDR2 SNEGSKA (reference sequence).

The rearrangement uses TRBV30 and TRBJ2-2; TRBD1 agrees at 9 bases. Germline trimming cut 4 bases from V and 7 bases from J; bases unmatched to any gene: 7. The germline V gene encodes CDR1 GTSNPN and CDR2 SVGIG (reference sequence). The CDR3 length is 14 residues. CDR3 bases: TGTGCCTGGACCGGGACAGGGCCTCTCGGGGAGCTGTTTTTT. Amino acids: CAWTGTGPLGELFF. Looking up the rest from reference TRBV30 and TRBJ2-2 gives the full variable domain: SQTIHQWPATLVQPVGSPLSLECTVEGTSNPNLYWYRQAAGRGLQLLFYSVGIGQISSEVPQNLSASRPQDRQFILSSKKLLLSDSGFYLCAWTGTGPLGELFFGEGSRLTVL.

This clone was seen just once. This sequence joins TRBV29-1 and TRBJ1-3; the D is unclear. The CDR3 covers 12 residues. V gave up 4 bases and J gave up 3 bases, with 7 bases separating them. Germline assignment: CDR1 SQVTM and CDR2 ANQGSEA. DNA for the CDR3: TGCAGCGTTGTACATGGTGGAAACACCATATATTTT. It specifies CSVVHGGNTIYF.

The table lists this clone with a count of one. The chain has TRBV30 and TRBJ1-1; tentatively, D is TRBD1 (6 bases). Between the trimmed V and J ends, which lost 3 bases and 4 bases, there was a span of 9 bases. The CDR3 is made up of 12 amino acids. Germline CDR1 GTSNPN, CDR2 SVGIG (reference sequence). CDR3 sequence (DNA): TGTGCCTGGAGACAGGGATTCACTGAAGCTTTCTTT. It specifies CAWRQGFTEAFF.

In this sample, this clone turned up a few times. CDR3: CSGDRGISYNEQFF. The CDR3 DNA is TGCAGCGGGGACAGGGGGATATCTTACAATGAGCAGTTCTTC. V is TRBV29-1 and J is TRBJ2-1, with 11 bases identical to TRBD1. V lost 7 bases and J lost 4; bases outside the gene matches: 6. The CDR3 runs 14 residues. Germline V gene sequence: CDR1 SQVTM, CDR2 ANQGSEA.

The chain joins TRBV5-1 to TRBJ1-6, with TRBD1 matching over 7 bases. The CDR3 is made up of 14 amino acids. Germline V gene lookup returns CDR1 SGHRS and CDR2 YFSETQ. V trimming: 2 bases; J trimming: 7 bases; junction bases outside the gene matches: 3. CDR3 sequence reads: CASSLGGPNSPLHF. CDR3 DNA: TGCGCCAGCAGCTTAGGGGGCCCGAATTCACCCCTCCACTTT.

Only a few counts were recorded for this clone. V gene TRBV10-3 combines with J gene TRBJ2-4; D not certain. The V end lost 2 bases, the J end lost 5 bases, and 7 bases lay between the germline ends. From germline, CDR1 is ENHRY and CDR2 SYGVKD. The CDR3 has 13 residues. This CDR3 reads CAISETDQNIQYF. The CDR3 region has the DNA TGTGCCATCAGTGAGACCGACCAAAACATTCAGTACTTC.

The J gene is TRBJ2-5, the V gene TRBV5-1; 7 nucleotides align to TRBD1. This CDR3 spans 13 amino acids. Germline values: CDR1 SGHRS, CDR2 YFSETQ. The ends lost 4 bases at V and 4 bases at J; junction bases unmatched: 4. This chain's CDR3 is CASSMTGPETQYF. DNA of the CDR3: TGCGCCAGCAGCATGACAGGGCCAGAGACCCAGTACTTC.

The chain joins TRBV28 to TRBJ2-7; D is perhaps TRBD1 or TRBD2 (6 bases each). V lost 3 bases and J 6 bases, leaving 15 bases between the germline ends. CDR1 and CDR2 from the germline V gene are MDHEN and SYDVKM. This CDR3 has 14 residues. CDR3 protein: CASSFPGAYPEQYF. The CDR3 DNA reads as TGTGCCAGCAGTTTCCCGGGGGCCTACCCCGAGCAGTACTTC.

As to this clone: Germline is not matched at one junction end, which may reflect a read error. This chain joins TRBV30 and TRBJ1-1, with a weak D call TRBD1 (6 bases). CDR3 length: 11 residues. Looked up from germline, CDR1 is GTSNPN and CDR2 is SVGIG (reference sequence). The CDR3 loop reads CAWSGGTQAFF. CDR3 nucleotide sequence: TGTGCCTGGAGCGGGGGCACTCAAGCTTTCTTT.

This chain connects TRBV5-6 to TRBJ2-1, with D perhaps TRBD1 or TRBD2 (6 bases each). Trimming removed 0 bases at V and 6 bases at J, with 10 bases between. Germline V lookup: CDR1 SGHDT, CDR2 YYEEEE. The CDR3 consists of 14 residues. In DNA, the CDR3 is TGTGCCAGCAGCTTGGTTGGAGGGGGCAATGAGCAGTTCTTC. Translation gives CASSLVGGGNEQFF.

The rearrangement links TRBV29-1 to TRBJ2-1, with D possibly TRBD2 on 6 matching bases. The CDR3 totals 15 residues. The germline CDR1 and CDR2 sequences are SQVTM and ANQGSEA. V lost 3 bases and J lost 0, with 12 bases in between. The CDR3 DNA reads TGCAGCGTTGATGGAGGGCGGATCTCCTACAATGAGCAGTTCTTC. This gives the protein CSVDGGRISYNEQFF.

The rearrangement uses TRBV7-2 and TRBJ1-6; D is perhaps TRBD1 (6 bases). Germline CDR1 is SGHTA and CDR2 is FQGNSA. V was clipped by 3 bases and J by 9 bases, with 12 bases between them. This CDR3 has 14 residues. The CDR3: CASSLDSVGSPLHF. The CDR3 DNA follows: TGTGCCAGCAGCTTGGACAGCGTAGGTTCACCCCTCCACTTT.

CDR3 bases: TGTGCCTGGCGACGTACGGGCGAGGAAAAACTGTTTTTT. It is translated as CAWRRTGEEKLFF. This sequence joins TRBV30 and TRBJ1-4, with no clear D. The V end lost 5 bases, the J end lost 8 bases, and 15 bases lay between the germline ends. The CDR3 has 13 residues. Germline values: CDR1 GTSNPN, CDR2 SVGIG (reference sequence). Variable domain in full (rest from reference TRBV30 and TRBJ1-4): SQTIHQWPATLVQPVGSPLSLECTVEGTSNPNLYWYRQAAGRGLQLLFYSVGIGQISSEVPQNLSASRPQDRQFILSSKKLLLSDSGFYLCAWRRTGEEKLFFGSGTQLSVL.

This clone was observed a few times. The chain couples TRBV5-6 to TRBJ2-2, with a tentative D call TRBD2 (6 bases). The CDR3 runs 16 residues. Trimming cost V 3 bases and J 3 bases, with 15 bases left between them. The germline gives CDR1 SGHDT, CDR2 YYEEEE. CDR3 DNA sequence: TGTGCCAGCAGCTGGGAGGTGAGAGGTTACACCGGGGAGCTGTTTTTT. It codes for CASSWEVRGYTGELFF.

The CDR3 is CSVRKDWGDTNYGYTF. Here the CDR3 DNA reads TGCAGCGTCCGGAAGGACTGGGGGGATACTAACTATGGCTACACCTTC. This chain connects TRBV29-1 to TRBJ1-2, with a tentative D call TRBD1 (5 bases). V lost 6 bases, J lost 0 bases, and 20 bases lay in between. Germline lookup yields CDR1 SQVTM and CDR2 ANQGSEA. The CDR3 totals 16 residues.

V gene TRBV5-1 combines with J gene TRBJ1-4, with TRBD1 matching over 7 bases. CDR1 and CDR2 from the germline V gene are SGHRS and YFSETQ. V lost 0 bases and J lost 12; bases outside the gene matches: 5. The length of the CDR3 is 13 residues. The CDR3 coding sequence is TGCGCCAGCAGCTTGGAATCCGGGACAGAACTGTTTTTT. Translated: CASSLESGTELFF.

V is TRBV15 and J is TRBJ2-5; 8 bases are shared with TRBD2. CDR3 length equals 15 residues. Germline values: CDR1 LNHNV, CDR2 YYDKDF (reference sequence). The V segment lost 0 bases and the J segment 7 bases; nucleotides outside the gene matches: 7. The CDR3 here is CATSRDVAGILTQYF. The CDR3 DNA follows: TGTGCCACCAGCAGAGATGTAGCGGGGATTTTGACCCAGTACTTC.

The V gene is TRBV5-1, the J gene TRBJ1-2; D not certain. Germline V gene lookup returns CDR1 SGHRS and CDR2 YFSETQ. Trimming shortened V by 4 bases and J by 5 bases, and 6 bases separated the two germline ends. The CDR3 is 11 residues long. The CDR3 reads CASSDGYGYTF. The CDR3 DNA reads as TGCGCCAGCAGCGACGGATATGGCTACACCTTC.

The chain uses TRBV30 and TRBJ2-3; D gene ambiguous. In germline, CDR1 is GTSNPN, CDR2 SVGIG (reference sequence). Trimming shortened V by 1 base and J by 9 bases, and 8 bases separated the two germline ends. This CDR3 spans 11 amino acids. CDR3 loop: CAWSGLSTQYF. The CDR3 DNA sequence: TGTGCCTGGAGTGGGCTATCCACGCAGTATTTT. The whole variable domain, remainder taken from reference TRBV30 and TRBJ2-3, is SQTIHQWPATLVQPVGSPLSLECTVEGTSNPNLYWYRQAAGRGLQLLFYSVGIGQISSEVPQNLSASRPQDRQFILSSKKLLLSDSGFYLCAWSGLSTQYFGPGTRLTVL.

The gene calls are TRBV6-5 and TRBJ1-6; D is unclear. The germline CDR1 and CDR2 sequences are MNHEY and SVGAGI. The CDR3 consists of 13 residues. Deletions cut 2 bases from V and 9 bases from J, with 8 bases between. The chain's CDR3 is CASSYGRSSPLHF. The CDR3 DNA is TGTGCCAGCAGTTACGGAAGGAGTTCACCCCTCCACTTT.